This T cell receptor beta chain is drawn from a study of preoperative IRX-2 immunotherapy in early breast cancer. Method: immunoSEQ multiplex PCR; TCRdb's copy keeps in-frame clones and lacks some. The sample shows approximately 98,000 clones, around 86% of them seen only once. This clone appeared a few times. The treatment: preoperative locoregional IRX-2 cytokine immunotherapy. V shed 3 bases and J shed 6 bases, with 17 bases lying between them. The CDR3 runs 15 residues. Germline CDR1 and CDR2: SSHAT and FNYEAQ (reference sequence). This sequence joins TRBV7-7 and TRBJ1-2, with a tentative D call TRBD1 (5 bases). The sequencing used tumor tissue, collected after IRX-2 immunotherapy. The receptor was isolated from a human donor with breast cancer. The CDR3 DNA reads TGTGCCAGCAGCTTGGGGGGACGGGGCTTGAATGGCTACACCTTC. It codes for CASSLGGRGLNGYTF.